One sample yielded the 24 T cell receptor beta chains listed below, sequenced in a study of T-cell memory formation after mild COVID-19. TCRdb reprocessed the 5' RACE reads via MiXCR and lists one record per CDR3 protein. The sample lists around 250,000 distinct CDR3 sequences; around 17% were seen once. The sequencing input was PBMCs or a T cell subset sorted from them (not recorded which). The receptors were sampled from a man between 18 and 35 years old who had mild COVID-19 (a few samples of this study predate the infection). Cell type and time point are not known.

The chain recombines TRBV9 with TRBJ2-4, with D hard to call. The CDR3 covers 10 residues. CDR1 SGDLS and CDR2 YYNGEE come from the germline V gene. Trimming pared 4 bases from V and 11 bases from J, leaving 7 bases between. The CDR3, as DNA: TGTGCCAGCAGCCCCACCGTTCAGTACTTC. This encodes CASSPTVQYF.

This clonotype has only a few counts. CDR3 sequence reads: CASSSPRLGYTF. CDR3 in DNA: TGTGCCAGCAGCTCCCCCAGGCTTGGCTACACCTTC. The genes are TRBV7-2 and TRBJ1-2, with D unresolved. Looked up from germline, CDR1 is SGHTA and CDR2 is FQGNSA. There are 12 residues in the CDR3. Trimming stripped 4 bases from V and 7 bases from J, with 10 bases between. Full variable domain (rest looked up from reference TRBV7-2 and TRBJ1-2): GAGVSQSPSNKVTEKGKDVELRCDPISGHTALYWYRQSLGQGLEFLIYFQGNSAPDKSGLPSDRFSAERTGGSVSTLTIQRTQQEDSAVYLCASSSPRLGYTFGSGTRLTVV.

The rearrangement joins TRBV5-1 to TRBJ1-1; possible D gene TRBD1, 5 bases. Germline V CDR1 and CDR2: SGHRS, YFSETQ. The CDR3 totals 14 residues. Trimming removed 1 base from V and 4 bases from J, with 11 bases in between. The CDR3 region has the DNA TGCGCCAGCAGCTTGTCCCAGGGAGTCACTGAAGCTTTCTTT. It specifies CASSLSQGVTEAFF.

In its sample, this clonotype was seen a few times. The V and J genes are TRBV12-3 or TRBV12-4 and TRBJ2-5, with no clear D. This CDR3 is 15 amino acids long. V dropped 5 bases and J dropped 5 bases, with 18 bases sitting between them. The CDR3 DNA reads TGTGCCAGCAGTCCCCTGGTCCCGGGTATGGAGACCCAGTACTTC. Amino acid sequence: CASSPLVPGMETQYF.

The table lists this clonotype with a few counts. The chain is built from TRBV9 and TRBJ2-5; tentative D call: TRBD2 (6 bases). This CDR3 region has 14 residues. Germline V gene sequence: CDR1 SGDLS, CDR2 YYNGEE. The ends were cut back, 0 bases at V and 5 bases at J, with 11 bases in the middle. The CDR3 reads CASSVEVRGETQYF. The CDR3 DNA follows: TGTGCCAGCAGCGTAGAGGTCCGGGGGGAGACCCAGTACTTC.

This clonotype was recorded a few times. V gene TRBV7-9 combines with J gene TRBJ2-6; D not resolved. Per germline, CDR1 SEHNR and CDR2 FQNEAQ (reference sequence). This CDR3 is built from 15 residues. Trimming removed 4 bases at V and 4 bases at J, with 11 bases between. The CDR3 region is CASSSRLGGANVLTF. The CDR3 bases are TGTGCCAGCAGCTCGAGGCTGGGAGGGGCCAACGTCCTGACTTTC.

This clonotype was counted between two and nine times. This chain joins TRBV10-3 and TRBJ2-3; TRBD2 agrees at 10 bases. CDR1 is ENHRY, CDR2 SYGVKD, per germline. The CDR3 spans 15 residues. With 6 bases clipped from V and 3 bases from J, the junction kept 6 bases outside the gene matches. CDR3 sequence: CAIRVGLAETDTQYF. In nucleotides, the CDR3 is TGTGCCATCAGGGTAGGACTAGCGGAAACAGATACGCAGTATTTT.

The rearrangement links TRBV6-5 to TRBJ2-7; no clear D gene. This CDR3 region has 14 residues. Germline V gives CDR1 MNHEY, CDR2 SVGAGI. Trimming cost V 0 bases and J 3 bases, with 9 bases left between them. CDR3 DNA sequence: TGTGCCAGCAGTTACTCGCCAGGCAGCTACGAGCAGTACGTC. Its protein is CASSYSPGSYEQYV.

This chain connects TRBV10-3 to TRBJ1-3; a possible D gene is TRBD1 (6 bases). This CDR3 has 14 amino acids. Germline CDR1 is ENHRY and CDR2 is SYGVKD. Trimming stripped 6 bases from V and 1 base from J, with 10 bases between. The CDR3 region has the DNA TGTGCCATCAGCAGGGGACGGTCTGGAAACACCATATATTTT. It translates to CAISRGRSGNTIYF.

The V gene is TRBV7-2, the J gene TRBJ2-5, with 8 bases matching TRBD2. Germline CDR1 and CDR2: SGHTA and FQGNSA. CDR3 size: 15 residues. V lost 1 base to trimming and J lost 4 bases; unmatched junction nucleotides: 5. CDR3 sequence reads: CASSLDMAGGETQYF. Written as DNA, the CDR3 is TGTGCCAGCAGCTTAGACATGGCGGGGGGAGAGACCCAGTACTTC.

This clonotype is a singleton in its sample. The chain links TRBV6-5 to TRBJ2-5, with D uncertain. The CDR3 consists of 13 residues. V lost 7 bases and J 4 bases, leaving 13 bases between the germline ends. Germline CDR1 MNHEY, CDR2 SVGAGI. The CDR3 loop reads CASNAWAGETQYF. The CDR3 DNA reads as TGTGCCAGCAATGCGTGGGCCGGAGAGACCCAGTACTTC.

V and J are TRBV7-2 and TRBJ2-1; TRBD2 is a possible D gene (5 bases). The germline V and J ends were trimmed by 8 bases and 3 bases, with 17 bases remaining between them. This CDR3 spans 15 amino acids. Germline values: CDR1 SGHTA, CDR2 FQGNSA. The CDR3 DNA is TGTGCCAGCCTACTGGTGACGGGGAGCTACAATGAGCAGTTCTTC. This gives the protein CASLLVTGSYNEQFF.

The CDR3 reads CSARAENYGYTF. DNA of the CDR3: TGCAGTGCTAGGGCGGAGAACTATGGCTACACCTTC. This chain links TRBV20-1 with TRBJ1-2; no reliable D call. CDR3 length: 12 residues. Germline CDR1 and CDR2: DFQATT and SNEGSKA (reference sequence). V lost 3 bases to trimming and J lost 2 bases, with 7 bases between them.

This clonotype was observed at least ten times. V usage is TRBV6-5 and J usage is TRBJ2-7; D not resolved. Trimming pared 0 bases from V and 4 bases from J, leaving 10 bases between. The CDR3 covers 14 residues. In germline, CDR1 is MNHEY, CDR2 SVGAGI. The CDR3 loop is CASSYSSRIYEQYF. The CDR3 DNA sequence: TGTGCCAGCAGTTACTCGAGCAGAATTTACGAGCAGTACTTC.

The chain links TRBV6-5 to TRBJ2-7, with D maybe TRBD1 (6 bases). V was clipped by 2 bases and J by 5 bases, with 10 bases between them. The germline V gene encodes CDR1 MNHEY and CDR2 SVGAGI. The CDR3 length is 13 residues. CDR3 bases: TGTGCCAGCAGTTACCGCAGGGGCAACGAGCAGTACGTC. It specifies CASSYRRGNEQYV.

The chain links TRBV3-1 to TRBJ2-7, with TRBD2 matching 7 bases. The CDR3 loop spans 15 amino acids. J gave up 4 bases and V 1 base, and 7 bases lay outside the gene matches. Germline CDR1 reads LGHDT; CDR2 reads YNNKEL (reference sequence). DNA of the CDR3: TGTGCCAGCAGCCAAGGTCTAGCGGATTCGTACGAGCAGTACGTC. Amino acid sequence: CASSQGLADSYEQYV.

The chain has TRBV30 and TRBJ2-3; 8 bases line up with TRBD2. There are 18 residues in the CDR3. Germline CDR1 reads GTSNPN; CDR2 reads SVGIG (reference sequence). Unmatched junction bases numbered 13, after V lost 0 bases and J lost 2 bases. CDR3 nucleotide sequence: TGTGCCTGGAGTGTACTCGTCTCCAGGCGGGGGGCCACAGATACGCAGTATTTT. This encodes CAWSVLVSRRGATDTQYF.

The sample holds a few counts of this clonotype. The V and J genes are TRBV9 and TRBJ1-2; D is unresolved. The germline CDR1 and CDR2 sequences are SGDLS and YYNGEE. Trimming cost V 3 bases and J 8 bases, with 20 bases left between them. The CDR3 is made up of 15 amino acids. The chain's CDR3 is CASSGGLIPPGGYTF. The CDR3 DNA is TGTGCCAGCAGCGGAGGACTGATCCCCCCGGGAGGCTACACCTTC. Based on the CDR3 plus reference TRBV9 and TRBJ1-2, the full variable domain is DSGVTQTPKHLITATGQRVTLRCSPRSGDLSVYWYQQSLDQGLQFLIQYYNGEERAKGNILERFSAQQFPDLHSELNLSSLELGDSALYFCASSGGLIPPGGYTFGSGTRLTVV.

V is TRBV12-5 and J is TRBJ2-3; D gene uncertain. CDR1 is LGHNT, CDR2 FRNRAP, per germline. Trimming removed 7 bases at V and 5 bases at J, with 7 bases between. CDR3 length: 11 amino acids. The chain's CDR3 is CASAGKDTQYF. The CDR3, as DNA: TGTGCTAGTGCTGGGAAAGATACGCAGTATTTT.

J is TRBJ1-6 and V is TRBV2; TRBD1 matches 10 bases. Germline V gene lookup returns CDR1 SNHLY and CDR2 FYNNEI. The CDR3 runs to 17 residues. With V trimmed by 0 bases and J by 7 bases, 6 bases remained unmatched. CDR3 bases: TGTGCCAGCAGTGAAGCTGGACAGGGGGTTGAGAATTCACCCCTCCACTTT. It encodes CASSEAGQGVENSPLHF.

This clonotype showed up just a few times. The chain joins TRBV6-5 to TRBJ2-7, with D unresolved. V dropped 3 bases and J dropped 0 bases, with 6 bases sitting between them. Germline lookup yields CDR1 MNHEY and CDR2 SVGAGI. The CDR3 extends over 13 amino acids. Here the CDR3 DNA reads TGTGCCAGCAGTTATGGGTACTCCTACGAGCAGTACTTC. This codes for CASSYGYSYEQYF.

This clonotype appeared a few times. The chain joins TRBV4-1 to TRBJ1-1, with 11 bases that match TRBD1. CDR1 MGHRA and CDR2 YSYEKL come from the germline V gene. CDR3 size: 14 residues. The V segment lost 3 bases and the J segment 10 bases; nucleotides outside the gene matches: 7. In DNA form, the CDR3 reads TGCGCCAGCAGCCAGGGGACAGGGGGGTATGGAGCTTTCTTT. Protein: CASSQGTGGYGAFF.

This clonotype was detected only a few times. The gene calls are TRBV10-1 and TRBJ2-2; D gene unclear. V lost 2 bases and J lost 6, with 7 bases in between. Germline V lookup: CDR1 WNHNN, CDR2 SYGVQD (reference sequence). The CDR3 is 13 residues long. CDR3 region: CASSERVAGELFF. CDR3 DNA: TGCGCCAGCAGTGAGCGGGTAGCCGGGGAGCTGTTTTTT.

This clonotype was recorded a few times. The chain carries TRBV9 and TRBJ2-5; 8 nucleotides match TRBD1. Germline-derived CDR1 and CDR2 are SGDLS and YYNGEE. After removal of 3 bases from V and 5 bases from J, the junction contained 9 bases not matched to a gene. CDR3 length equals 15 residues. The DNA for the CDR3 is TGTGCCAGCAGCGAGGGAGGACAGGGAAGCGAGACCCAGTACTTC. Translating it yields CASSEGGQGSETQYF. The full variable domain, in which reference TRBV9 and TRBJ2-5 provide the parts outside the CDR3, is DSGVTQTPKHLITATGQRVTLRCSPRSGDLSVYWYQQSLDQGLQFLIQYYNGEERAKGNILERFSAQQFPDLHSELNLSSLELGDSALYFCASSEGGQGSETQYFGPGTRLLVL.